A single sample is the source of the 23 T cell receptor beta chains below, sequenced in a study of Graves' ophthalmopathy and Graves' hyperthyroidism. RNA served as the template for amplifying TCR beta CDR3 regions. The first-round RT-PCR employed HTBI primers together with the Qiagen OneStep RT-PCR kit. A multiplex PCR was then performed as the second round. TCRdb passed the multiplex PCR reads through MiXCR, listing each CDR3 protein once. The data show a few hundred thousand distinct CDR3 sequences, with about 18% seen just once and roughly 1.6% held by the top ten. Sequenced input: peripheral blood. The receptor source for this set is a woman aged 18-30 years with Graves' ophthalmopathy.

The table lists this clonotype with many counts. V is TRBV28 and J is TRBJ2-2, with TRBD2 as a possible D gene (5 bases). The CDR3 is made up of 17 amino acids. With 4 bases removed from V and 0 bases from J, the gap between germline ends came to 15 bases. The germline V gene has CDR1 MDHEN and CDR2 SYDVKM. This CDR3 reads CASSSSGVHANTGELFF. For the CDR3, the DNA is TGTGCCAGCAGTTCGAGCGGTGTACACGCGAACACCGGGGAGCTGTTTTTT.

The table lists this clonotype with many counts. This rearrangement joins TRBV7-3 to TRBJ2-5; the D call may be TRBD1 or TRBD2 (5 bases each). The length of the CDR3 is 15 residues. Germline V gene data show CDR1 as SGHTA and CDR2 as FQGTGA. With 1 base removed from V and 2 bases from J, the gap between germline ends came to 11 bases. The DNA for the CDR3 is TGTGCCAGCAGCTTAATTCCCGGGACGCAAGAGACCCAGTACTTC. As protein: CASSLIPGTQETQYF.

This clonotype was observed at least ten times. The chain links TRBV6-2 or TRBV6-3 to TRBJ2-7; TRBD2 matches 11 bases. CDR3 length: 14 residues. Germline lookup yields CDR1 MNHEY and CDR2 SVGEGT. The ends lost 8 bases at V and 3 bases at J; junction bases unmatched: 6. In DNA form, the CDR3 reads TGTGCCAGCGGACCGGGACTAGCGGACTACGAGCAGTACTTC. Translation: CASGPGLADYEQYF.

In its sample, this clonotype was seen many times. This chain links TRBV9 with TRBJ2-2; D uncertain. Germline V lookup: CDR1 SGDLS, CDR2 YYNGEE. V lost 4 bases and J 0 bases, leaving 22 bases between the germline ends. The length of the CDR3 is 19 residues. CDR3 amino acids: CASSPAWVGSPANTGELFF. As DNA, the CDR3 is TGTGCCAGCAGCCCCGCTTGGGTGGGGTCCCCCGCGAACACCGGGGAGCTGTTTTTT.

This clonotype was recorded many times. The chain carries TRBV2 and TRBJ1-1; 11 bases are shared with TRBD1. V gave up 6 bases and J gave up 4 bases; unmatched junction bases: 7. From germline, CDR1 is SNHLY and CDR2 FYNNEI. This CDR3 spans 15 amino acids. The CDR3 nucleotides read TGTGCCAGCAGCCGGACAGGGGGCGGAGGCACTGAAGCTTTCTTT. Translation: CASSRTGGGGTEAFF.

The genes are TRBV24-1 and TRBJ2-7; a weak D match, TRBD1 (6 bases). Per the germline V gene, CDR1 is KGHDR and CDR2 is SFDVKD. The V end was cut by 9 bases, the J end by 4 bases, with 15 bases between. The CDR3 has 13 amino acids. The CDR3 region has the DNA TGTGCCACCCGGGGACCACAGGGATACGAGCAGTACTTC. Its protein product is CATRGPQGYEQYF.

Many counts were recorded for this clonotype. V and J are TRBV5-6 and TRBJ2-2; tentatively, D is TRBD2 (7 bases). V gave up 4 bases and J gave up 9 bases, with 19 bases separating them. The CDR3 runs 15 residues. Per the germline V gene, CDR1 is SGHDT and CDR2 is YYEEEE. The CDR3 loop reads CASSMGGGVERELFF. Written as DNA, the CDR3 is TGTGCCAGCAGCATGGGAGGGGGGGTCGAAAGGGAGCTGTTTTTT.

The rearrangement joins TRBV29-1 to TRBJ1-3; the D is unclear. In germline, CDR1 is SQVTM, CDR2 ANQGSEA. CDR3 length equals 13 residues. V gave up 4 bases and J gave up 0 bases, with 7 bases separating them. CDR3 nucleotides: TGCAGCGTTGTACAGAACTCTGGAAACACCATATATTTT. This gives the protein CSVVQNSGNTIYF.

Only one count was recorded for this clonotype. The V and J genes are TRBV12-3 or TRBV12-4 and TRBJ1-2; D remains ambiguous. This CDR3 region has 13 residues. Trimming removed 5 bases from V and 6 bases from J, with 13 bases in between. CDR3 loop: CASSLKRGDGYTF. In DNA, the CDR3 is TGTGCCAGCAGTCTAAAACGTGGGGATGGCTACACCTTC.

This clonotype was seen many times. The chain combines TRBV19 with TRBJ1-2; possible D gene TRBD1, 6 bases. Germline CDR1 is LNHDA and CDR2 is SQIVND (reference sequence). The CDR3 is 13 amino acids. Trimming took off 5 bases at V and 5 bases at J, with 12 bases between the two ends. Here the CDR3 DNA reads TGTGCCAGTAGTTCCGGGACACCGTATGGCTACACCTTC. It encodes CASSSGTPYGYTF.

The V gene is TRBV3-1, the J gene TRBJ2-5; D is undetermined. Germline CDR1 LGHDT, CDR2 YNNKEL (reference sequence). This CDR3 comprises 15 residues. Trimming stripped 1 base from V and 5 bases from J, with 14 bases between. Here the CDR3 DNA reads TGTGCCAGCAGCCAAGTTGGTCTTGATCGGGAGACCCAGTACTTC. It is translated as CASSQVGLDRETQYF.

This clonotype was seen many times. The chain is built from TRBV5-1 and TRBJ1-3; TRBD1 matches at 9 bases. CDR1 SGHRS and CDR2 YFSETQ come from the germline V gene. The CDR3 is 16 amino acids. V was clipped by 0 bases and J by 2 bases; unmatched bases: 3. As DNA, the CDR3 is TGCGCCAGCAGCTTGGAAAACAGGGGGCCTGGAAACACCATATATTTT. Its translation is CASSLENRGPGNTIYF.

V is TRBV7-8 and J is TRBJ2-7, with TRBD1 matching over 8 bases. With V trimmed by 3 bases and J by 5 bases, 18 bases remained unmatched. CDR3 length equals 18 residues. Germline lookup yields CDR1 SGHVS and CDR2 FQNEAQ. The DNA of the CDR3 is TGTGCCAGCAGCTTTCGTCTTGGACAGGGCGCGGACTACCACGAGCAGTACTTC. Translating it yields CASSFRLGQGADYHEQYF.

This clonotype was detected many times. V and J are TRBV30 and TRBJ2-7, with 10 bases aligning to TRBD2. CDR1 is GTSNPN, CDR2 SVGIG, per germline (reference sequence). The CDR3 length is 18 residues. The ends lost 0 bases at V and 4 bases at J; junction bases unmatched: 15. CDR3 DNA: TGTGCCTGGAGTGTAGCGGCTAGCGGGAGCTTGGGGTCGTACGAGCAGTACTTC. It encodes CAWSVAASGSLGSYEQYF.

At least ten counts were recorded for this clonotype. The genes are TRBV20-1 and TRBJ1-6, with 9 positions matching TRBD1. J was trimmed by 10 bases and V by 6 bases; bases with no gene match: 7. CDR1 is DFQATT, CDR2 SNEGSKA, per germline (reference sequence). The CDR3 consists of 13 residues. The CDR3 loop is CSARDREVSPLHF. In DNA form, the CDR3 reads TGCAGTGCCCGGGACAGGGAGGTGTCACCCCTCCACTTT.

This clonotype was observed many times. This chain links TRBV27 with TRBJ2-7; no clear D. V lost 2 bases and J 3 bases, leaving 11 bases between the germline ends. CDR1 is MNHEY, CDR2 SMNVEV, per germline (reference sequence). The CDR3 runs to 14 residues. The CDR3: CASSLRVVGYEQYF. In DNA, the CDR3 is TGTGCCAGCAGTTTAAGAGTCGTGGGCTACGAGCAGTACTTC.

This clonotype has at least ten counts. The chain is built from TRBV10-1 and TRBJ2-5, with D possibly matching TRBD2 (5 bases). This CDR3 is 16 amino acids long. CDR1 is WNHNN and CDR2 is SYGVQD in the germline V gene (reference sequence). Trimming left V 0 bases short and J 2 bases short, with 13 bases between. The DNA of the CDR3 is TGCGCCAGCAGTGAGTCACGGGGTGGGAGTCAAGAGACCCAGTACTTC. Encoded protein: CASSESRGGSQETQYF.

This clonotype occurred many times. The chain carries TRBV27 and TRBJ1-1; D ambiguous. The V end was cut by 3 bases, the J end by 4 bases, with 6 bases between. The germline gives CDR1 MNHEY, CDR2 SMNVEV (reference sequence). The CDR3 has 12 residues. The CDR3 DNA reads TGTGCCAGCAGTTTTCGGGGCACTGAAGCTTTCTTT. It codes for CASSFRGTEAFF.

At least ten counts were recorded for this clonotype. The chain has TRBV7-3 and TRBJ1-1, with TRBD1 identical over 10 bases. V shed 5 bases and J 5 bases; nucleotides not matched to a gene: 8. Germline lookup yields CDR1 SGHTA and CDR2 FQGTGA. The CDR3 has 15 residues. The CDR3 DNA follows: TGTGCCAGCAGCGACAGACAGGGGGCGAGGACTGAAGCTTTCTTT. The encoded protein is CASSDRQGARTEAFF.

This clonotype was observed many times. J is TRBJ2-7 and V is TRBV29-1; 7 nucleotides align to TRBD1. Trimming at V came to 6 bases and at J to 0 bases, leaving 5 bases not matched to a gene. CDR3 length equals 13 residues. CDR1 SQVTM and CDR2 ANQGSEA come from the germline V gene. This CDR3 reads CSVLRDSSYEQYF. The CDR3 coding sequence is TGCAGCGTGCTGAGGGACAGCTCCTACGAGCAGTACTTC.

There are many counts of this clonotype. This chain's CDR3 is CASSEPRTGTFNYGYTF. The CDR3 DNA is TGTGCCAGCAGTGAACCCCGGACAGGGACCTTTAACTATGGCTACACCTTC. V is TRBV6-1 and J is TRBJ1-2; TRBD1 agrees at 8 bases. This CDR3 spans 17 amino acids. Germline trimming cut 2 bases from V and 1 base from J; bases unmatched to any gene: 9. Germline CDR1 reads MNHNS; CDR2 reads SASEGT.

This clonotype was seen at least ten times. The gene calls are TRBV24-1 and TRBJ2-7; 7 bases fit TRBD1. Unmatched junction bases numbered 8, after V lost 5 bases and J lost 5 bases. Germline assignment: CDR1 KGHDR and CDR2 SFDVKD. The CDR3 is 14 residues long. CDR3 in DNA: TGTGCCACCAGTGGTTCCGGGACAGCTCACGAGCAGTACTTC. It encodes CATSGSGTAHEQYF.

The genes are TRBV6-2 or TRBV6-3 and TRBJ2-7; D gene ambiguous. There are 15 residues in the CDR3. Deletions cut 6 bases from V and 5 bases from J, with 20 bases between. Looked up from germline, CDR1 is MNHEY and CDR2 is SVGEGT. The DNA for the CDR3 is TGTGCCAGCAGCGTATTGGACCCAGGCGGCGACGAGCAGTACTTC. Amino acid sequence: CASSVLDPGGDEQYF.